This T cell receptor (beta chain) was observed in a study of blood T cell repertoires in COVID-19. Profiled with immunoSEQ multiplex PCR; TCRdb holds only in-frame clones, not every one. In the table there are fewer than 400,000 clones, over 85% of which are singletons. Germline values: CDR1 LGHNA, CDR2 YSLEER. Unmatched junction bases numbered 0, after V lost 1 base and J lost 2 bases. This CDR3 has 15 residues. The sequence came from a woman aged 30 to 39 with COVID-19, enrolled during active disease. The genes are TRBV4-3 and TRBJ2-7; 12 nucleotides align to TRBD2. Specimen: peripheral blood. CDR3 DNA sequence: TGCGCCAGCAGCCAAGGACTAGCGGGGGCCTACGAGCAGTACTTC. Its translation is CASSQGLAGAYEQYF.